Listed below are T cell receptor beta chains from one sample, sequenced in a study of T cell responses to AZD1222 COVID-19 vaccine. The table came from immunoSEQ multiplex PCR; TCRdb's copy has only in-frame clones and leaves some out. The top ten clones hold roughly 0.99% of a sample with 200,000 or so clones, 93% of them seen once. This material consisted of peripheral blood, taken 28 days after the second AZD1222 dose. The receptors were gathered from an adult who received the AZD1222 COVID-19 vaccine. Both conserved end residues are part of each CDR3. A D gene is named only where the DNA matches it firmly. For some rows the clone size is stated as once, few or many, or as a class when expanded; others skip it.

clone size	CDR3 length	J gene	D gene	V gene	CDR3 DNA	CDR3 protein
once	14	TRBJ1-1	.	TRBV18	TGTGCCAGCTCACCAAGGGACGGGAACACTGAAGCTTTCTTT	CASSPRDGNTEAFF
once	14	TRBJ1-3	TRBD1	TRBV2	TGTGCCAGCAGTCCTACAGGGGGAAGGGACACCATATATTTT	CASSPTGGRDTIYF
.	12	TRBJ1-1	.	TRBV29-1	TGCAGCGTTGACCCCATGAACACTGAAGCTTTCTTT	CSVDPMNTEAFF
.	15	TRBJ1-1	.	TRBV18	TGTGCCAGCTCGGCGGGAGCGGGTGGGGACACTGAAGCTTTCTTT	CASSAGAGGDTEAFF
.	20	TRBJ1-6	TRBD1	TRBV28	TGTGCCAGTGGGCTTAATGGACAGGGGGCCTACAGCTCCTATAATTCACCCCTCCACTTT	CASGLNGQGAYSSYNSPLHF
.	14	TRBJ1-1	.	TRBV7-3	TGTGCCAGCAGCTTGCAGGGGTCGGACACTGAAGCTTTCTTT	CASSLQGSDTEAFF
.	12	TRBJ1-1	.	TRBV25-1	TGTGCCAGCGGGACACAGAACACTGAAGCTTTCTTT	CASGTQNTEAFF
.	16	TRBJ1-4	.	TRBV11-2	TGTGCCAGCAGCTTAGGGGTTGGCAGGACGAATGAAAAACTGTTTTTT	CASSLGVGRTNEKLFF
.	13	TRBJ2-7	TRBD1	TRBV6-5	TGTGCCAGCAGGCGTCCGGGACAGTACGAGCAGTACTTC	CASRRPGQYEQYF
.	14	TRBJ1-6	.	TRBV6-1	TGTGCCAGCAGTGATCCTAACAGGCGGTTATCCCTCCACTTT	CASSDPNRRLSLHF
.	13	TRBJ2-3	.	TRBV6-4	TGTGCCAGCAGTAGCAGGGTAACAGATACGCAGTATTTT	CASSSRVTDTQYF
.	14	TRBJ1-2	TRBD1	TRBV5-1	TGCGCCAGCAGACCCGGGACAGGGGTGGATGGCTACACCTTC	CASRPGTGVDGYTF
.	14	TRBJ2-7	.	TRBV19	TGTGCCAGCACCCCCCGGGGCGAGGGCCACGAGCAGTACTTC	CASTPRGEGHEQYF
.	12	TRBJ2-7	.	TRBV5-4	TGTGCCAGCAGCTTCGGGGAGCACGAGCAGTACTTC	CASSFGEHEQYF
.	17	TRBJ1-4	.	TRBV4-2	TGTGCCAGCAGCCGAACCTTCGCGGGGGCCACTAATGAAAAACTGTTTTTT	CASSRTFAGATNEKLFF
once	16	TRBJ1-1	TRBD1	TRBV3-1/TRBV3-2	TGTGCCAGCAGCCGTACAGGGGGCTTGGGGAACACTGAAGCTTTCTTT	CASSRTGGLGNTEAFF
.	18	TRBJ2-5	.	TRBV18	TGTGCCAGCTCACTAACGGACTCATCCGGGCCGGCCCAAGAGACCCAGTACTTC	CASSLTDSSGPAQETQYF
.	14	TRBJ2-1	.	TRBV7-6	TGTGCCAGCAGCTTAGTGCAGGGTACAGGTGAGCAGTTCTTC	CASSLVQGTGEQFF
.	14	TRBJ1-6	.	TRBV6-2/TRBV6-3	TGTGCCAGCAGTTATGTCGGGGAGAATTCACCCCTCCACTTT	CASSYVGENSPLHF
.	15	TRBJ1-6	TRBD1	TRBV9	TGTGCCAGCAGCGCCGGACAGGGTAAAAATTCACCCCTCCACTTT	CASSAGQGKNSPLHF
.	17	TRBJ2-1	TRBD1	TRBV27	TGTGCCAGCAGTTTATCCCACAGGGGGATAACCTACAATGAGCAGTTCTTC	CASSLSHRGITYNEQFF
.	13	TRBJ1-3	.	TRBV4-3	TGCGCCAGCAGCCAAGGGGAAGGAGGGACCATATATTTT	CASSQGEGGTIYF
.	15	TRBJ1-1	.	TRBV11-2	TGTGCCAGCAGCTTAGGCCGGCCCATGAACACTGAAGCTTTCTTT	CASSLGRPMNTEAFF
.	15	TRBJ2-2	.	TRBV14	TGTGCCAGCAGCCGATTCGAGAGTAACACCGGGGAGCTGTTTTTT	CASSRFESNTGELFF
.	15	TRBJ1-1	.	TRBV9	TGTGCCAGCAGCGTAGACGGCGGCAGAAACACTGAAGCTTTCTTT	CASSVDGGRNTEAFF
.	19	TRBJ1-5	.	TRBV4-2	TGTGCCAGCAGCCAAGAGGGGCCAGGCCGAACTTATAGCAATCAGCCCCAGCATTTT	CASSQEGPGRTYSNQPQHF
.	16	TRBJ1-2	.	TRBV2	TGTGCCAGCAGACTACCTTACTATGACACGATCTATGGCTACACCTTC	CASRLPYYDTIYGYTF
few	17	TRBJ1-3	.	TRBV7-9	TGTGCCAGCAGCTTAGGGGGATACTCGGGTTCTGGAAACACCATATATTTT	CASSLGGYSGSGNTIYF
.	13	TRBJ1-5	.	TRBV11-1	TGTGCCAGCAGTCCAGACAGACTCGGGCCCCAGCATTTT	CASSPDRLGPQHF
.	17	TRBJ2-1	.	TRBV20-1	TGCAGTGCTAGTAACCCCGGACAGGCGGGACACTACAATGAGCAGTTCTTC	CSASNPGQAGHYNEQFF
once	15	TRBJ2-7	TRBD1	TRBV9	TGTGCCAGCAGCCCCGGGGACAGGCTCTCCTACGAGCAGTACTTC	CASSPGDRLSYEQYF
few	14	TRBJ2-7	.	TRBV21-1	TGTGCCAGCAGCAACCGGGACAGGAGCTACGAGCAGTACTTC	CASSNRDRSYEQYF
.	14	TRBJ2-7	TRBD1	TRBV9	TGTGCCAGCAGCGGCCGGGACAGCGCCTACGAGCAGTACTTC	CASSGRDSAYEQYF
.	16	TRBJ1-6	.	TRBV28	TGTGCCAGCAGTTTATTTCCCGCAGGGACCAATTCACCCCTCCACTTT	CASSLFPAGTNSPLHF
.	14	TRBJ2-3	.	TRBV5-6	TGTGCCAGCAGCTTGAGAACTTCTGGAGATACGCAGTATTTT	CASSLRTSGDTQYF
few	14	TRBJ2-1	.	TRBV7-2	TGTGCCAGCAGCTTTGGGCCGCAATACAATGAGCAGTTCTTC	CASSFGPQYNEQFF
.	15	TRBJ1-5	.	TRBV6-5	TGTGCCAGCAGTTATTACAGGGAGGGGGGACAGCCCCAGCATTTT	CASSYYREGGQPQHF
once	15	TRBJ1-4	.	TRBV29-1	TGCAGCGTGAGGGGTGGTGGAGCAGCTAATGAAAAACTGTTTTTT	CSVRGGGAANEKLFF
.	15	TRBJ1-1	.	TRBV7-8	TGTGCCAGCAGCTTTAGTACCAGGTCCGGGACCAAAGCTTTCTTT	CASSFSTRSGTKAFF
once	12	TRBJ1-2	.	TRBV6-4	TGTGCCAGCAGTGACACCGACTCGGGCTACACCTTC	CASSDTDSGYTF
.	13	TRBJ1-1	.	TRBV9	TGTGCCAGCAGCGATGGTGCGAACACTGAAGCTTTCTTT	CASSDGANTEAFF
.	14	TRBJ1-1	TRBD1	TRBV11-2	TGTGCCAGCAGCTTGCTAGGGGGCAGGACTGAAGCTTTCTTT	CASSLLGGRTEAFF
.	12	TRBJ2-2	.	TRBV19	TGTGCCAGTAGTCCGTTTAGCGGGGAGCTGTTTTTT	CASSPFSGELFF
once	18	TRBJ2-2	TRBD2	TRBV19	TGTGCCAGTAATATCCCCCCGCCTAGCGGGGAGAACACCGGGGAGCTGTTTTTT	CASNIPPPSGENTGELFF
.	10	TRBJ1-2	.	TRBV20-1	TGCAGTGCCGACAACTATGGCTACACCTTC	CSADNYGYTF
.	17	TRBJ1-3	.	TRBV4-3	TGCGCCAGCAGCCAAGAGACAGCTTCGAGCTCTGGAAACACCATATATTTT	CASSQETASSSGNTIYF
.	14	TRBJ2-1	TRBD2	TRBV11-3	TGTGCCAGCAGCCGTAGCGGGGTGGGCAATGAGCAGTTCTTC	CASSRSGVGNEQFF
.	15	TRBJ2-5	TRBD2	TRBV7-2	TGTGCCAGCAGCTTAGAAGCGGGGAGCCTTGTGACCCAGTACTTC	CASSLEAGSLVTQYF
few	15	TRBJ1-6	.	TRBV19	TGTGCCAGTAGTATTTACATCTCCTATAATTCACCCCTCCACTTT	CASSIYISYNSPLHF
.	15	TRBJ2-2	.	TRBV14	TGTGCCAGCAGCCCACCAGGGGTGTGGGCCGGGGAGCTGTTTTTT	CASSPPGVWAGELFF
once	14	TRBJ2-3	TRBD1	TRBV20-1	TGCAGTGCTAGTAGACAGGGGGTGGGTGATACGCAGTATTTT	CSASRQGVGDTQYF
few	13	TRBJ1-1	.	TRBV5-6	TGTGCCAGCAGCAGGCAGGGAGGCACTGAAGCTTTCTTT	CASSRQGGTEAFF
.	12	TRBJ2-7	.	TRBV5-5	TGTGCCAGCTCCCGGAGGGCCCACGAGCAGTACTTC	CASSRRAHEQYF